This TCR beta chain was captured in a study of PD-L1 blockade in urothelial cancer. In the study overall: Analyzed time points were 3 weeks (second dose) and 6 weeks after therapy began. Specimens of blood held a median count of roughly 150,000 T cells. Study-wide results and limits: Durable-benefit cases showed more tumor-associated blood clone expansion at 3 weeks.

Regarding this clone: Its specificity is unknown.

The data were produced by immunoSEQ multiplex PCR, yet TCRdb's version contains in-frame clones alone and is incomplete. Of 100,000 or so clones in the sample, about 90% were seen once. The germline V and J ends were trimmed by 0 bases and 7 bases, with 12 bases remaining between them. The CDR3 is 15 amino acids. In germline, CDR1 is MNHNY, CDR2 SVGAGI (reference sequence). This chain links TRBV6-6 with TRBJ1-4, with TRBD1 as a possible D gene (6 bases). Here the sequenced sample was PBMCs, taken around atezolizumab (anti-PD-L1) treatment. The source is an elderly woman with urothelial cancer. The CDR3 DNA sequence: TGTGCCAGCAGTTACTCGACCAGGGGAATTGAAAAACTGTTTTTT. Its translation: CASSYSTRGIEKLFF.